A selection of T cell receptor beta chains follows, all from one sample in a study of cytomegalovirus exposure and HLA in healthy donors. Produced via immunoSEQ multiplex PCR; TCRdb's table is partial and in-frame only. Seen here are hundreds of thousands of clones, approximately 81% observed once, and the top ten hold 0.24%. The sequencing input was PBMCs. The receptors come from a girl aged 2 to 9 in good health and CMV-seronegative. The CDR3 runs from the conserved cysteine through the conserved F or W. A D gene is named only where the DNA matches it firmly. Clone size is not always given. Where it is, it says once, few, many or a class for expanded clones.

abundance,d_gene,len,j_gene,v_gene,CDR3nt,CDR3aa
.,.,13,TRBJ2-7,TRBV27,TGTGCCAGCAGTCGGAGGGACTTCGACGAGCAGTACTTC,CASSRRDFDEQYF
.,TRBD1,15,TRBJ1-2,TRBV7-9,TGTGCCAGCAGCTTACCGGGACAGGGGGCGAATGGCTACACCTTC,CASSLPGQGANGYTF
.,.,13,TRBJ2-5,TRBV30,TGTGCCTGGCCCCGTGGCGGGCAAGAGACCCAGTACTTC,CAWPRGGQETQYF
once,TRBD2,17,TRBJ2-4,TRBV4-2,TGTGCCAGCAGCCAAGGAGTCGGCGGGGGGGCTCTTGACATTCAGTACTTC,CASSQGVGGGALDIQYF
.,TRBD2,14,TRBJ2-1,TRBV10-2,TGCGCCAGCGTCGACGGCGGGAGGGCCGGATGGCAGTTCTTC,CASVDGGRAGWQFF
.,.,13,TRBJ2-1,TRBV30,TGTGCCTGGAGTGTAGATAGCTACAATGAGCAGTTCTTC,CAWSVDSYNEQFF
.,TRBD2,16,TRBJ2-3,TRBV30,TGTGCCTGGAGTGTGGGACTAGCGGGAAATACAGATACGCAGTATTTT,CAWSVGLAGNTDTQYF
.,TRBD1,11,TRBJ2-7,TRBV29-1,TGCAGCGTTGAAATGAGGGGGCAGCAGTACTTC,CSVEMRGQQYF
.,TRBD2,16,TRBJ2-7,TRBV4-1,TGCGCCAGCAGCCAAGAGGGACTAGCGGGAGGGGGGGAGCAGTACTTC,CASSQEGLAGGGEQYF
.,.,13,TRBJ2-7,TRBV9,TGTGCCAGCAGCGATAGCGTTTCCTACGAGCAGTACTTC,CASSDSVSYEQYF
few,TRBD2,15,TRBJ2-7,TRBV5-1,TGCGCCAGCACGCCTCCCCTAGCGGGAGGTGGGGAGCAGTACTTC,CASTPPLAGGGEQYF
.,.,14,TRBJ2-7,TRBV6-1,TGTGCCAGCAGTGAAGGCCTCTATCTCGCCGAGCAGTACTTC,CASSEGLYLAEQYF
.,TRBD2,16,TRBJ2-2,TRBV7-7,TGTGCCAGCAGCTCCCTAGCGGGAGGGCCCGCCGGGGAGCTGTTTTTT,CASSSLAGGPAGELFF
.,.,14,TRBJ2-7,TRBV5-6,TGTGCCAGCAGCAGGTGGAGCCGTAGCGACGAGCAGTACTTC,CASSRWSRSDEQYF
.,TRBD1,18,TRBJ2-7,TRBV5-6,TGTGCCAGCAGCTTGGCCCCGACAGGGGGGCCCCATTACTACGAGCAGTACTTC,CASSLAPTGGPHYYEQYF
.,.,12,TRBJ1-1,TRBV5-4,TGTGCCAGCAGCTTGCAGAACACTGAAGCTTTCTTT,CASSLQNTEAFF
.,.,18,TRBJ1-3,TRBV5-4,TGTGCCAGCAGCTCAGCACTCCGGGACGGGAGCTCTGGAAACACCATATATTTT,CASSSALRDGSSGNTIYF
.,TRBD1,15,TRBJ1-3,TRBV6-5,TGTGCCAGCAGTTACGAAGGGGGCGGTGGAAACACCATATATTTT,CASSYEGGGGNTIYF
.,.,15,TRBJ2-2,TRBV4-2,TGTGCCAGCAGCCAAGAAGAGGGATCCACCGGGGAGCTGTTTTTT,CASSQEEGSTGELFF
.,TRBD1,12,TRBJ2-7,TRBV29-1,TGCAGCGTTGGGACAGGGGGCTACGAGCAGTACTTC,CSVGTGGYEQYF
.,.,12,TRBJ2-3,TRBV6-1,TGTGCCAGCCGGAGCGACACAGATACGCAGTATTTT,CASRSDTDTQYF
.,.,14,TRBJ2-7,TRBV18,TGTGCCAGCTCACCATGGAGTGGTGCCTACGAGCAGTACTTC,CASSPWSGAYEQYF
.,.,12,TRBJ2-3,TRBV6-1,TGTGCCAGCAGTTCCCGGGGGGATACGCAGTATTTT,CASSSRGDTQYF
.,TRBD1,14,TRBJ1-6,TRBV9,TGTGCCAGCAGCACCCGACAGGGGGGTTCACCCCTCCACTTT,CASSTRQGGSPLHF
.,.,16,TRBJ2-2,TRBV19,TGTGCCAGTAGTATTAAACCGGGATTGAACACCGGGGAGCTGTTTTTT,CASSIKPGLNTGELFF
once,TRBD2,14,TRBJ2-7,TRBV11-2,TGTGCCAGCAGCTTTCGACTAGCGGACTACGAGCAGTACTTC,CASSFRLADYEQYF
.,TRBD1,17,TRBJ1-5,TRBV27,TGTGCCAGCAGGGGACAGGGGGTCGGGTATAGCAATCAGCCCCAGCATTTT,CASRGQGVGYSNQPQHF
.,TRBD1,16,TRBJ1-4,TRBV7-9,TGTGCCAGCAGCTTAGGGGACAGGCGTTTTAATGAAAAACTGTTTTTT,CASSLGDRRFNEKLFF
.,TRBD1,15,TRBJ2-5,TRBV2,TGTGCCAGCAGTTACCGGGACAGGGGGGTTCAGACCCAGTACTTC,CASSYRDRGVQTQYF
few,.,11,TRBJ2-7,TRBV5-4,TGTGCCAGCAGCTTGGCCGGCGAGCAGTACTTC,CASSLAGEQYF
.,.,14,TRBJ1-1,TRBV6-1,TGTGCCAGCACTCCGGACAACCTGAACACTGAAGCTTTCTTT,CASTPDNLNTEAFF
.,.,11,TRBJ1-2,TRBV6-5,TGTGCCAGCAGTTACGGAGGGAACTACACCTTC,CASSYGGNYTF
.,.,12,TRBJ2-2,TRBV11-2,TGTGCCAGCAGCTTACGGGCCGGGGAGCTGTTTTTT,CASSLRAGELFF
.,TRBD2,15,TRBJ2-1,TRBV4-1,TGCGCCAGCAGCCGATGGACTAGCGGGGGTCATGAGCAGTTCTTC,CASSRWTSGGHEQFF
.,.,14,TRBJ1-5,TRBV6-1,TGTGCCAGCAGTCCCACTAGGAGCAATCAGCCCCAGCATTTT,CASSPTRSNQPQHF
.,TRBD2,17,TRBJ2-3,TRBV5-1,TGCGCCAGCAGCTTTTACCGGACTAGCGGGAGCACAGATACGCAGTATTTT,CASSFYRTSGSTDTQYF
.,TRBD1,17,TRBJ1-5,TRBV11-2,TGTGCCAGCAGCTTCGTTGGTGCGACAGGGGAGTATCAGCCCCAGCATTTT,CASSFVGATGEYQPQHF
.,.,14,TRBJ1-5,TRBV4-1,TGCGCCAGCAGCCAAGGAGGGAACCGTCAGCCCCAGCATTTT,CASSQGGNRQPQHF
.,.,16,TRBJ1-3,TRBV11-2,TGTGCCAGCAGCTTAGGCCCCTCAGGGTCCGGAAACACCATATATTTT,CASSLGPSGSGNTIYF
once,.,14,TRBJ1-5,TRBV25-1,TGTGCCAGCAGTGAACAGGGGCGCCCGAGGCCCCAGCATTTT,CASSEQGRPRPQHF
.,.,12,TRBJ2-7,TRBV30,TGTGCCTGGAATGGGGGCGACTACGAGCAGTACTTC,CAWNGGDYEQYF
.,.,12,TRBJ1-1,TRBV5-1,TGCGCCAGCAGCTTCGGGGATACTGAAGCTTTCTTT,CASSFGDTEAFF
.,TRBD1,15,TRBJ1-1,TRBV4-1,TGCGCCAGCAGCGTATTACAGGGGGCGAACACTGAAGCTTTCTTT,CASSVLQGANTEAFF
.,.,16,TRBJ2-7,TRBV28,TGTGCCAGCAGTTCTCCTGGCGTGGGGCGGGGGCGCGAGCAGTACTTC,CASSSPGVGRGREQYF
.,.,13,TRBJ1-2,TRBV5-8,TGTGCCAGCAGCCGCCGGGACACCTATGGCTACACCTTC,CASSRRDTYGYTF
.,TRBD2,15,TRBJ2-5,TRBV18,TGTGCCAGCTCACCACGGCTAGCGGACCAAGAGACCCAGTACTTC,CASSPRLADQETQYF
.,TRBD2,15,TRBJ2-7,TRBV4-2,TGTGCCAGCAGCCGGACTAGCGGGAGTGTCTACGAGCAGTACTTC,CASSRTSGSVYEQYF